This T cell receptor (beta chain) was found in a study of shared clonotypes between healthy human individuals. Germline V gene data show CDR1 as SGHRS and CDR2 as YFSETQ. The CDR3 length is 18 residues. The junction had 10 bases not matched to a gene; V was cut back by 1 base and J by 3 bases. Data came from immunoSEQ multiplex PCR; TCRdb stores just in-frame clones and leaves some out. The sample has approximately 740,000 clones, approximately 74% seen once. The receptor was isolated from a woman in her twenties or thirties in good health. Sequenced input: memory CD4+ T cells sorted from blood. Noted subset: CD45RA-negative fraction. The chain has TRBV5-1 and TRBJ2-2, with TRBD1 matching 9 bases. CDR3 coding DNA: TGCGCCAGCAGCTTGTCGGGACAGGGTTTCGCGGACACCGGGGAGCTGTTTTTT. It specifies CASSLSGQGFADTGELFF.